This T cell receptor beta chain was captured by sequencing in a study of blood T cell repertoires in COVID-19. For the study at large: COVID-19 samples, acute and convalescent, were from the United States, Italy and Spain. T cells, B-cell-depleted T cells, or PBMCs provided the cDNA or gDNA that served as material.

The CDR3 runs to 14 residues. Trimming left V 3 bases short and J 8 bases short, with 12 bases between. In germline, CDR1 is SGDLS, CDR2 YYNGEE. Those who participated ranged in age from 18 to 89 years and resided in around 22 US areas. Researchers sorted participants into cohorts using their self-reported clinical history. Measured with immunoSEQ multiplex PCR; TCRdb has only the in-frame clones, and not every one. The sample consists of approximately 300,000 clones, roughly 87% of them appearing once. This sequence joins TRBV9 and TRBJ1-6, with D possibly being TRBD1 (5 bases). The sequenced sample consisted of PBMCs or T cells enriched from blood (not recorded which). This sequence originates from a woman aged 30 to 39 who had recovered from COVID-19. The CDR3 is CASSAQGRYSPLHF. CDR3 bases: TGTGCCAGCAGCGCGCAGGGTCGGTATTCACCCCTCCACTTT.